What follows are 27 T cell receptor beta chains derived from one specimen sequenced in a study of identical twins. One entry per CDR3 protein results from TCRdb running MiXCR on the 5' RACE reads. The table shows around 550,000 distinct CDR3 sequences, with 12% to 15% occurring only once. The same data also contributed to another study, on yellow fever vaccine responses in identical twins.

Source material: CD4+ T cells sorted from blood. These receptor sequences come from a woman aged 18-30 years in good health.

The V gene is TRBV24-1, the J gene TRBJ2-3, with 8 bases aligning to TRBD1. With V trimmed by 4 bases and J by 0 bases, 5 bases remained unmatched. From germline, CDR1 is KGHDR and CDR2 SFDVKD. The CDR3 extends over 16 amino acids. CDR3 protein: CATSDNRQGSTDTQYF. CDR3 coding DNA: TGTGCCACCAGTGACAACCGACAGGGGAGCACAGATACGCAGTATTTT.

The chain is built from TRBV29-1 and TRBJ1-1, with unresolved D. The CDR3 consists of 10 residues. CDR1 and CDR2 from the germline V gene are SQVTM and ANQGSEA. V was pared by 4 bases and J by 8 bases, with 8 bases between. CDR3 sequence (DNA): TGCAGCGTTGTCCCCAGGGAAGCTTTCTTT. Residues: CSVVPREAFF.

This clonotype appeared a few times. The chain joins TRBV6-5 to TRBJ2-1; D remains ambiguous. V dropped 2 bases and J dropped 8 bases, with 16 bases sitting between them. The CDR3 is made up of 15 amino acids. Germline values: CDR1 MNHEY, CDR2 SVGAGI. As DNA, the CDR3 is TGTGCCAGCAGTTACGATTCCGCGATTTCGGATGAGCAGTTCTTC. It yields the protein CASSYDSAISDEQFF.

This clonotype has a count of ten or more. The rearrangement joins TRBV7-8 to TRBJ2-3; the match to TRBD2 covers 7 bases. CDR1 is SGHVS, CDR2 FQNEAQ, per germline. This CDR3 region has 13 residues. Trimming took 11 bases from V and 2 from J; bases not matched to a gene: 7. CDR3 in DNA: TGTGCCGGTGGGGGAGGGCCCACAGATACGCAGTATTTT. It is translated as CAGGGGPTDTQYF. Variable domain in full (rest from reference TRBV7-8 and TRBJ2-3): GAGVSQSPRYKVAKRGQDVALRCDPISGHVSLFWYQQALGQGPEFLTYFQNEAQLDKSGLPSDRFFAERPEGSVSTLKIQRTQQEDSAVYLCAGGGGPTDTQYFGPGTRLTVL.

The gene calls are TRBV20-1 and TRBJ1-1; TRBD1 is a possible D gene (5 bases). Germline V gene sequence: CDR1 DFQATT, CDR2 SNEGSKA (reference sequence). V lost 3 bases, J lost 0 bases, and 11 bases lay in between. The CDR3 contains 14 residues. The CDR3 region has the DNA TGCAGTGCTAGTTCCGGCAGGGTGAACACTGAAGCTTTCTTT. It encodes CSASSGRVNTEAFF.

This clonotype was detected ten times or more. The genes are TRBV15 and TRBJ2-3; D might be TRBD1 (6 bases). CDR1 LNHNV and CDR2 YYDKDF come from the germline V gene (reference sequence). V was pared by 4 bases and J by 0 bases, with 8 bases between. The CDR3 sequence is 14 residues long. The CDR3 reads CATSTGESTDTQYF. In DNA, the CDR3 is TGTGCCACCAGCACAGGGGAAAGCACAGATACGCAGTATTTT. The variable domain in full, completed from reference TRBV15 and TRBJ2-3, reads DAMVIQNPRYQVTQFGKPVTLSCSQTLNHNVMYWYQQKSSQAPKLLFHYYDKDFNNEADTPDNFQSRRPNTSFCFLDIRSPGLGDTAMYLCATSTGESTDTQYFGPGTRLTVL.

V and J are TRBV19 and TRBJ2-7, with a tentative D call TRBD1 (6 bases). The ends were cut back, 5 bases at V and 3 bases at J, with 8 bases in the middle. Per the germline V gene, CDR1 is LNHDA and CDR2 is SQIVND (reference sequence). This CDR3 spans 12 amino acids. The CDR3 nucleotides read TGTGCCAGTAGTCCGGGACACTACGAGCAGTACTTC. Translated: CASSPGHYEQYF.

This clonotype was detected a few times. The CDR3, as DNA: TGCGCCAGCAGCCAAGCCAGGGCAAGAGGCTGGCAAGAGACCCAGTACTTC. Translated: CASSQARARGWQETQYF. The chain uses TRBV4-1 and TRBJ2-5, with D perhaps TRBD1 (5 bases). The CDR3 is 17 amino acids. Per germline, CDR1 MGHRA and CDR2 YSYEKL. The V end was cut by 1 base, the J end by 2 bases, with 17 bases between.

This clonotype was counted a few times. V and J are TRBV10-3 and TRBJ2-7; 8 positions match TRBD2. The germline V gene encodes CDR1 ENHRY and CDR2 SYGVKD. This CDR3 has 14 amino acids. Unmatched junction bases numbered 2, after V lost 3 bases and J lost 1 base. For the CDR3, the DNA is TGTGCCATCAGTGACGGGACTAGTTCCTACGAGCAGTACGTC. Protein sequence: CAISDGTSSYEQYV.

This clonotype was counted only a few times. The chain employs TRBV5-1 and TRBJ2-2, with D perhaps matching TRBD1 (6 bases). The V end lost 0 bases, the J end lost 7 bases, and 19 bases lay between the germline ends. This CDR3 comprises 17 residues. Germline-derived CDR1 and CDR2 are SGHRS and YFSETQ. The CDR3 loop is CASSLVRVSGAVGELFF. In nucleotides, the CDR3 is TGCGCCAGCAGCTTGGTGAGAGTATCAGGGGCCGTCGGGGAGCTGTTTTTT.

This clonotype turned up a few times. The chain joins TRBV20-1 to TRBJ2-2; D is possibly TRBD2 (5 bases). The CDR3 length is 14 residues. Deletions cut 0 bases from V and 3 bases from J, with 8 bases between. Germline V gene lookup returns CDR1 DFQATT and CDR2 SNEGSKA (reference sequence). The CDR3 loop is CSARDPRDTGELFF. The CDR3 nucleotides are TGCAGTGCTAGAGATCCGCGGGACACCGGGGAGCTGTTTTTT.

The V call is TRBV6-1, the J call TRBJ1-5; D is unresolved. CDR3 length: 14 residues. Germline V gives CDR1 MNHNS, CDR2 SASEGT. The germline V and J ends were trimmed by 6 bases and 3 bases, with 12 bases remaining between them. CDR3 sequence reads: CASSLGPPNQPQHF. The CDR3, as DNA: TGTGCCAGCAGCCTTGGACCTCCCAATCAGCCCCAGCATTTT.

The sample holds many counts of this clonotype. The V and J genes are TRBV5-6 and TRBJ2-2; 8 bases agree with TRBD2. The CDR3 runs 17 residues. V trimming: 6 bases; J trimming: 1 base; junction bases outside the gene matches: 11. Germline values: CDR1 SGHDT, CDR2 YYEEEE. The CDR3 sequence is CASTERLAGLNTGELFF. CDR3 nucleotides: TGTGCCAGCACCGAACGGTTAGCGGGATTGAACACCGGGGAGCTGTTTTTT.

This clonotype was seen once. With a much larger clone just one base away, this may be a read error. V usage is TRBV5-5 and J usage is TRBJ2-1; the D is unclear. With 0 bases removed from V and 0 bases from J, the gap between germline ends came to 13 bases. Germline V CDR1 and CDR2: SGHKS, YYEKEE (reference sequence). The CDR3 sequence is 17 residues long. CDR3 region: CASSLGLRKFSYNEQFF. CDR3 bases: TGTGCCAGCAGCTTGGGCTTGCGGAAGTTCTCCTACAATGAGCAGTTCTTC.

This clonotype was found many times. The chain joins TRBV15 to TRBJ1-2; TRBD1 might be the D (6 bases). There are 14 residues in the CDR3. V dropped 3 bases and J dropped 2 bases, with 10 bases sitting between them. The germline gives CDR1 LNHNV, CDR2 YYDKDF (reference sequence). As DNA, the CDR3 is TGTGCCACCAGCAGGGACAGCCTGAACTATGGCTACACCTTC. Translation: CATSRDSLNYGYTF.

The DNA of the CDR3 is TGTGCCAGCAGATACGAAGACACGTTCGAGGAGACCCAGTACTTC. This sequence encodes CASRYEDTFEETQYF. The V gene is TRBV6-5, the J gene TRBJ2-5; D remains unclear. Trimming removed 6 bases at V and 5 bases at J, with 19 bases between. CDR3 length equals 15 residues. Germline V lookup: CDR1 MNHEY, CDR2 SVGAGI.

The rearrangement links TRBV6-1 to TRBJ1-1, with 8 bases that match TRBD1. The CDR3 covers 14 residues. V was clipped by 10 bases and J by 1 base; unmatched bases: 8. Per germline, CDR1 MNHNS and CDR2 SASEGT. The chain's CDR3 is CANPDREENTEAFF. For the CDR3, the DNA is TGTGCCAACCCGGACAGGGAGGAGAACACTGAAGCTTTCTTT.

This clonotype was seen a few times. The chain has TRBV4-1 and TRBJ2-5; TRBD2 is a possible D gene (6 bases). Per the germline V gene, CDR1 is MGHRA and CDR2 is YSYEKL. This CDR3 is 14 amino acids long. Trimming cost V 5 bases and J 1 base, with 11 bases left between them. As DNA, the CDR3 is TGCGCCAGCAGCTCCGCTAGCGTCCAAGAGACCCAGTACTTC. Amino acid sequence: CASSSASVQETQYF.

The V gene is TRBV9, the J gene TRBJ2-5; 11 nucleotides match TRBD2. This CDR3 region has 15 residues. V gave up 4 bases and J gave up 4 bases; unmatched junction bases: 6. In germline, CDR1 is SGDLS, CDR2 YYNGEE. The CDR3 DNA sequence: TGTGCCAGCAGCCTGGGGGGACTAGCGGCAGAGACCCAGTACTTC. Translation: CASSLGGLAAETQYF.

This clonotype was recorded a few times. The V call is TRBV9, the J call TRBJ1-2; D is unclear. Trimming stripped 0 bases from V and 7 bases from J, with 7 bases between. The CDR3 runs 12 residues. Germline V gene data show CDR1 as SGDLS and CDR2 as YYNGEE. The DNA of the CDR3 is TGTGCCAGCAGCGTAGTCACCAGTGGCTACACCTTC. Its translation is CASSVVTSGYTF.

The chain uses TRBV4-2 and TRBJ2-7; D perhaps matches TRBD1 (5 bases). This CDR3 comprises 16 residues. In germline, CDR1 is LGHNA, CDR2 YNFKEQ. The V gene lost 4 bases and the J gene lost 5 bases, with 21 bases spanning the gap. CDR3 residues: CASSPLISARANEQYF. As DNA, the CDR3 is TGTGCCAGCAGCCCTCTGATTTCGGCCAGGGCTAACGAGCAGTACTTC.

This chain links TRBV6-1 with TRBJ2-2; D gene unclear. The V gene lost 2 bases and the J gene lost 6 bases, with 4 bases spanning the gap. The CDR3 loop spans 12 amino acids. Germline V gene lookup returns CDR1 MNHNS and CDR2 SASEGT. CDR3 DNA sequence: TGTGCCAGCAGTGAAATTTCCGGGGAGCTGTTTTTT. Translated: CASSEISGELFF.

The chain is built from TRBV7-6 and TRBJ2-5; D remains unclear. Germline lookup yields CDR1 SGHVS and CDR2 FNYEAQ. V lost 3 bases, J lost 1 base, and 9 bases lay in between. The CDR3 length is 14 residues. The CDR3 sequence: CASSLSPGQETQYF. The CDR3 DNA reads as TGTGCCAGCAGCTTGAGCCCAGGCCAAGAGACCCAGTACTTC.

The chain joins TRBV5-1 to TRBJ2-3, with TRBD2 identical over 9 bases. The CDR3 totals 16 residues. With 3 bases clipped from V and 4 bases from J, the junction kept 9 bases outside the gene matches. The germline gives CDR1 SGHRS, CDR2 YFSETQ. This CDR3 reads CASSYPTSGVPDTQYF. CDR3 bases: TGCGCCAGCAGCTACCCGACTAGCGGTGTGCCAGATACGCAGTATTTT.

The chain combines TRBV5-1 with TRBJ2-5; no definite D call. Trimming took 3 bases from V and 1 from J, leaving 10 bases between them. Per germline, CDR1 SGHRS and CDR2 YFSETQ. This CDR3 has 14 residues. This chain's CDR3 is CASSSASIQETQYF. Written as DNA, the CDR3 is TGCGCCAGCAGCTCGGCAAGCATCCAAGAGACCCAGTACTTC.

The chain combines TRBV20-1 with TRBJ2-5, with D perhaps matching TRBD2 (6 bases). The CDR3 sequence is 18 residues long. CDR1 is DFQATT, CDR2 SNEGSKA, per germline (reference sequence). V was pared by 3 bases and J by 2 bases, with 25 bases between. The CDR3 DNA follows: TGCAGTGCTAGGAACGTTGGCCCCGGCGGGGTGATACAAGAGACCCAGTACTTC. Its translation is CSARNVGPGGVIQETQYF.

The gene calls are TRBV6-1 and TRBJ2-7, with a tentative D call TRBD1 (5 bases). The ends were cut back, 8 bases at V and 1 base at J, with 18 bases in the middle. Germline-derived CDR1 and CDR2 are MNHNS and SASEGT. CDR3 length equals 15 residues. The CDR3 nucleotides read TGTGCCAGCCTTGGGGCAGCCACCAATTCCTACGAGCAGTACGTC. Its translation is CASLGAATNSYEQYV.